This TCR beta chain originates from a study of T cell responses to AZD1222 COVID-19 vaccine. The wider study: Samples with a second dose at about 4 or about 12 weeks were pooled together.

With respect to this clone: No antigen is known for it.

Study findings and constraints: Spike regions recognized by vaccine-associated CD4 TCRs spanned the protein, led by 160-218 and 743-854. Within unmutated variant regions lay the reported targets of nearly half of spike-specific TCRs.

Using immunoSEQ multiplex PCR, the repertoire was profiled, and TCRdb retains in-frame clones only, with some absent. The repertoire holds about 190,000 clones, with 94% as singletons. Germline values: CDR1 LNHNV, CDR2 YYDKDF (reference sequence). The V end was cut by 5 bases, the J end by 2 bases, with 12 bases between. CDR3 length equals 14 residues. This specimen was peripheral blood, taken on day 0 of AZD1222 vaccination. The TCR sequence derives from an adult in good health. The chain recombines TRBV15 with TRBJ1-2, with D tentatively TRBD1 (5 bases). This CDR3 is CATSSGAGNYGYTF. The CDR3, as DNA: TGTGCCACCAGCTCCGGGGCAGGGAACTATGGCTACACCTTC.